This T cell receptor beta chain was identified during a study of identical twins. The germline V and J ends were trimmed by 7 bases and 2 bases, with 21 bases remaining between them. The CDR3 is 15 amino acids. CDR1 and CDR2 from the germline V gene are DFQATT and SNEGSKA (reference sequence). In TCRdb, the 5' RACE reads were re-called with MiXCR into one record per CDR3 protein. The sample lists a few hundred thousand distinct CDR3 sequences, 9.5% to 15% occurring once. In the case of this clonotype: Antigen specificity is unknown.

Study results and limitations: With beta out-of-frame sequences, excess sharing by twins was weaker.

These data were likewise used in another study, on yellow fever vaccine responses in identical twins.

The sequence was collected from a woman aged 18-29 years in good health. Material: memory (CD45RO+) T cells sorted from blood. The chain joins TRBV20-1 to TRBJ2-7, with D maybe TRBD2 (6 bases). CDR3 region: CSVPGVTGNPYEQYF. The CDR3, as DNA: TGCAGTGTCCCGGGGGTCACCGGGAACCCCTACGAGCAGTACTTC.